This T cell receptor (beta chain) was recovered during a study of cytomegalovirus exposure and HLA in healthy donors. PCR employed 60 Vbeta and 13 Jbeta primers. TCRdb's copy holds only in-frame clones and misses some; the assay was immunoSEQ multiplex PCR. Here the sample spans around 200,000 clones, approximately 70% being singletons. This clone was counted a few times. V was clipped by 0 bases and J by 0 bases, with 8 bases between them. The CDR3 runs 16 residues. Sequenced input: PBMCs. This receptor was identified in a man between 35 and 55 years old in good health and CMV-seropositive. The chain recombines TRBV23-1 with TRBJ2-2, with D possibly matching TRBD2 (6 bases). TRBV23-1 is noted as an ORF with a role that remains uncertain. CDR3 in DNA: TGCGCCAGCAGTCAATCGGGGGGACCGAACACCGGGGAGCTGTTTTTT. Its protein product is CASSQSGGPNTGELFF.